Here is one TCR beta chain with its context. Regarding time point: baseline, week 1 (first vaccination visit). Treatment given: pre-vaccination baseline after standard-of-care therapy. The table came from immunoSEQ multiplex PCR; TCRdb's copy has only in-frame clones and leaves some out. The sample lists around 87,000 clones, roughly four fifths occurring once. The data stem from a study of a mutant IDH1 vaccine in newly diagnosed glioma. There are 12 residues in the CDR3. CDR1 is LGHNA, CDR2 YNFKEQ, per germline. Trimming took 2 bases from V and 15 from J; bases not matched to a gene: 2. The sequence derives from a woman between 45 and 65 years old with glioma. The input for sequencing was PBMCs, taken from a glioma patient treated with radiotherapy, temozolomide or both. The V call is TRBV4-2, the J call TRBJ1-6; TRBD1 matches at 9 bases. The CDR3 DNA reads as TGTGCCAGCAGCCAAAGGACAGGGGACCTCCACTTT. Its translation is CASSQRTGDLHF.